The 30 T cell receptor beta chains reported below all come from one sample, sequenced in a study of tumor-infiltrating lymphocytes in primary liver carcinoma (dated 2017 in TCRdb). Instrument on record: Illumina HiSeq 2500. TCRbeta-specific cDNA was reverse-transcribed from around 0.45 ug total RNA using a constant-region primer and ProtoScript II reverse transcriptase. The TCRbeta libraries were prepared through three rounds of nested multiplex PCR following a slightly modified ARM-PCR procedure. Each of the first two PCR rounds ran for approximately 9 cycles using multiplex TRBV1-TRBV30 forward primers together with a Cbeta reverse primer. TCRdb cleaned the public reads at Q25 with fastp, built clones with MiXCR and kept in-frame beta chains. When rows share a CDR3 protein, they turn into one entry using the most common DNA and genes. This sample has 55,000 to 65,000 distinct CDR3 sequences in its table, and less than 85% of those were observed once. The biggest ten clones account for 57% of the sample.

Without any cell sorting, total RNA and DNA were extracted together from about 19-30 mg of bulk tissue using the AllPrep DNA/RNA mini kit. Sample: liver tumor tissue from sampling region 2. Sample cell subset or site, as interpreted from the label and publication: tumor region T2, inferior pole. Receptor source: a man aged 35-49 years with primary liver carcinoma and hepatitis B virus infection.

This clonotype was seen once. A much larger clone differs from this one at a single base, so this may be a read error. The chain couples TRBV5-1 to TRBJ1-1; no firm D call. This CDR3 is 13 amino acids long. Germline V gene sequence: CDR1 SGHRS, CDR2 YFSETQ. This CDR3 reads CASSSEQNTEASF. DNA of the CDR3: TGCGCCAGCAGCTCGGAGCAGAACACTGAAGCTTCCTTT.

Remarks on this clonotype: This CDR3 is missing its conserved last phenylalanine or tryptophan, likely due to a read error. The chain joins TRBV10-3 to TRBJ2-2, with 7 positions matching TRBD2. CDR1 is ENHRY, CDR2 SYGVKD, per germline. CDR3 length: 14 amino acids. CDR3 sequence: CDIMERDDTGELFL. The CDR3 DNA sequence: TGTGACATCATGGAGCGGGACGACACAGGGGAGCTGTTTTTA.

To note about this clonotype: One junction end disagrees with the germline gene, perhaps due to a read error. The rearrangement joins TRBV4-1 to TRBJ1-5; no reliable D call. The CDR3 extends over 16 amino acids. The germline gives CDR1 MGHRA, CDR2 YSYEKL. This CDR3 reads CASNPVERVGNQSQHF. In DNA, the CDR3 is TGCGCCAGCAACCCCGTTGAGAGGGTTGGCAATCAGTCCCAGCATTTT.

In this sample, this clonotype turned up a few times. The gene calls are TRBV19 and TRBJ1-5; D is uncertain. Germline V CDR1 and CDR2: LNHDA, SQIVND (reference sequence). The CDR3 loop spans 14 amino acids. V was shortened by 5 bases and J by 6 bases, with 14 bases between the two germline ends. CDR3 bases: TGTGCCAGTAGTTCTCCGTTGCCAGGTCAGCCCCAGCATTTT. Translating it yields CASSSPLPGQPQHF.

About this clonotype: Mismatch with germline at one junction end may stem from a read error. The rearrangement joins TRBV30 to TRBJ2-1, with no clear D. The CDR3 consists of 15 residues. Germline CDR1 GTSNPN, CDR2 SVGIG (reference sequence). CDR3 protein: CAWRQIGSSYNEQFF. DNA of the CDR3: TGTGCCTGGAGGCAGATAGGAAGCTCCTACAACGAGCAGTTCTTC. The whole variable domain, filled in from reference TRBV30 and TRBJ2-1, reads SQTIHQWPATLVQPVGSPLSLECTVEGTSNPNLYWYRQAAGRGLQLLFYSVGIGQISSEVPQNLSASRPQDRQFILSSKKLLLSDSGFYLCAWRQIGSSYNEQFFGPGTRLTVL.

This chain uses TRBV29-1 with TRBJ2-5; 8 positions match TRBD2. V shed 8 bases and J 3 bases; nucleotides not matched to a gene: 11. The CDR3 spans 14 residues. CDR1 SQVTM and CDR2 ANQGSEA come from the germline V gene. The CDR3 coding sequence is TGCAGCTTTGGGGGACTAGTGGGAGAAGAGACCCAGTACTTC. It is translated as CSFGGLVGEETQYF.

This clonotype was detected many times. The rearrangement joins TRBV11-3 to TRBJ2-3; no definite D call. There are 12 residues in the CDR3. Deletions cut 3 bases from V and 5 bases from J, with 6 bases between. Germline V gives CDR1 SGHNT, CDR2 YENEEA. The CDR3 reads CASSFNEDTQYF. The CDR3 DNA sequence: TGTGCCAGCAGCTTCAATGAAGATACGCAGTATTTT.

The chain uses TRBV12-3 or TRBV12-4 and TRBJ2-4; a weak D match, TRBD1 (5 bases). The ends were cut back, 2 bases at V and 2 bases at J, with 19 bases in the middle. This CDR3 spans 18 amino acids. CDR3 sequence (DNA): TGTGCCAGCAGTTTATCTGGTGGGGCGGACATATCCAAAAACATTCAGTACTTC. Amino acid sequence: CASSLSGGADISKNIQYF.

Of note for this clonotype: Because it lacks the conserved phenylalanine or tryptophan at the end, this CDR3 is likely a read error. V gene TRBV29-1 combines with J gene TRBJ2-5, with 11 bases lining up with TRBD1. The CDR3 is made up of 15 amino acids. The germline gives CDR1 SQVTM, CDR2 ANQGSEA. Trimming cost V 3 bases and J 4 bases; bases outside gene matches: 7. The CDR3 here is CSVEADRGRAETQYS. Here the CDR3 DNA reads TGCAGCGTTGAGGCGGACAGGGGGCGAGCAGAGACCCAGTACTCC.

Points on this clonotype: As the CDR3 is not closed by the conserved phenylalanine or tryptophan, this likely results from a read error. CDR3 sequence: CASSFTGSNTGELFL. The CDR3 DNA sequence: TGTGCCAGCAGCTTTACGGGATCGAACACTGGGGAGCTGTTTCTT. The V and J genes are TRBV11-2 and TRBJ2-2, with TRBD2 as a possible D gene (5 bases). This CDR3 region has 15 residues. Looked up from germline, CDR1 is SGHAT and CDR2 is FQNNGV.

With respect to this clonotype: A read error is likely, as this CDR3 ends without the conserved phenylalanine or tryptophan. In nucleotides, the CDR3 is TGTGCCAGGAGCTTAGGGGGGGCGGCCCTGAGCTCCTACAATGAGCAGTTCTCC. This gives the protein CARSLGGAALSSYNEQFS. This chain links TRBV5-4 with TRBJ2-1, with D perhaps matching TRBD2 (7 bases). Germline CDR1 and CDR2: SGHNT and YYREEE (reference sequence). This CDR3 region has 18 residues.

About this clonotype itself: Given the absence of the conserved phenylalanine or tryptophan at the CDR3 end, a read error is likely. The chain combines TRBV11-2 with TRBJ2-1; D is unclear. CDR1 and CDR2 from the germline V gene are SGHAT and FQNNGV. The CDR3 loop spans 14 amino acids. The CDR3 nucleotides read TGTGCCAGCAACTTATACCGGCTAGTTAGTGAGCAGTTCAAC. Amino acids: CASNLYRLVSEQFN.

Details on this clonotype: One end of the junction varies from germline; a read error may be responsible. This sequence joins TRBV11-1 and TRBJ2-2; D is ambiguous. CDR1 and CDR2 from the germline V gene are SGHAT and FQDESV (reference sequence). This CDR3 spans 13 amino acids. The CDR3 protein is CANSVWDTGELFF. The DNA for the CDR3 is TGTGCCAACAGCGTTTGGGACACCGGGGAGCTGTTTTTT. The entire variable domain, with the rest obtained from reference TRBV11-1 and TRBJ2-2, is as follows: EAEVAQSPRYKITEKSQAVAFWCDPISGHATLYWYRQILGQGPELLVQFQDESVVDDSQLPKDRFSAERLKGVDSTLKIQPAELGDSAMYLCANSVWDTGELFFGEGSRLTVL.

A note on this clonotype: A read error may account for a junction end that differs from germline. This sequence joins TRBV10-2 and TRBJ1-5; D unresolved. This CDR3 has 15 residues. The V gene's germline CDR1 is WSHSY and CDR2 SAAADI. CDR3 residues: CASSEHPYNNQPQHF. The CDR3 coding sequence is TGCGCCAGTAGTGAACACCCCTATAACAATCAGCCCCAGCATTTT.

This chain joins TRBV7-9 and TRBJ2-4, with D possibly matching TRBD2 (6 bases). The germline V gene has CDR1 SEHNR and CDR2 FQNEAQ (reference sequence). The CDR3 runs 14 residues. V lost 5 bases and J lost 1, with 9 bases in between. The CDR3 nucleotides read TGTGCCAGCAGCCATGGAGGGGCCAAAAACATTCAGTACTTC. It translates to CASSHGGAKNIQYF.

The V gene is TRBV7-8, the J gene TRBJ2-7; D might be TRBD1 (6 bases). The CDR3 has 16 amino acids. Germline V CDR1 and CDR2: SGHVS, FQNEAQ. Deletions cut 1 base from V and 6 bases from J, with 19 bases between. CDR3 coding DNA: TGTGCCAGCAGCTTAGTGGCCCAGGGGTCGTATGGCGAGCAGTACTTC. Residues: CASSLVAQGSYGEQYF.

The V gene is TRBV11-2, the J gene TRBJ2-3; D unclear. The CDR3 spans 14 residues. The germline CDR1 and CDR2 sequences are SGHAT and FQNNGV. The ends were cut back, 3 bases at V and 2 bases at J, with 9 bases in the middle. The CDR3 DNA sequence: TGTGCCAGCAGCTTCATAGGTAACACAGATACGCAGTATTTT. This encodes CASSFIGNTDTQYF.

This chain joins TRBV27 and TRBJ2-1; D not certain. This CDR3 is built from 15 residues. From germline, CDR1 is MNHEY and CDR2 SMNVEV (reference sequence). V lost 6 bases and J lost 0, with 12 bases in between. The CDR3 bases are TGTGCCAGCAGGGAAAGAACCAGCTCCTACAATGAGCAGTTCTTC. The encoded protein is CASRERTSSYNEQFF.

This clonotype has just a few counts. The chain employs TRBV6-5 and TRBJ2-7; 7 nucleotides match TRBD2. The CDR3 runs to 17 residues. Germline CDR1 is MNHEY and CDR2 is SVGAGI. The trim removed 1 base at V and 2 bases at J, leaving 11 bases unmatched. CDR3 coding DNA: TGTGCCAGCAGTTACTACGTTAGGGAGGGTAAGACCTACGAGCAGTACTTC. Translated, it gives CASSYYVREGKTYEQYF.

Notes on this clonotype: The germline gene is not matched at one end of the junction; a read error may be the cause. This sequence joins TRBV11-2 and TRBJ2-4; 9 nucleotides line up with TRBD2. The CDR3 extends over 18 amino acids. Per germline, CDR1 SGHAT and CDR2 FQNNGV. CDR3: CASSSAYSGRATKNIQSF. For the CDR3, the DNA is TGTGCTAGCAGCTCAGCATATAGCGGGAGAGCTACCAAAAACATTCAGTCCTTC.

This clonotype was observed a handful of times. The chain links TRBV5-6 to TRBJ2-7; D is undetermined. The CDR3 is 13 amino acids. Germline CDR1 reads SGHDT; CDR2 reads YYEEEE. Trimming removed 4 bases from V and 7 bases from J, with 15 bases in between. As DNA, the CDR3 is TGTGCCAGCAGCATGGCCGGCGGAAGGGAGCAGTACTTC. Protein sequence: CASSMAGGREQYF.

This clonotype was found once. This chain uses TRBV5-4 with TRBJ2-5, with TRBD2 matching over 9 bases. This CDR3 has 15 residues. Trimming cost V 4 bases and J 5 bases; bases outside gene matches: 9. Germline V gives CDR1 SGHNT, CDR2 YYREEE (reference sequence). As DNA, the CDR3 is TGTGCCAGCAGCATTTCCGGGACTAGCTCTGAGACCCAGTACTTC. Its translation: CASSISGTSSETQYF.

This clonotype showed up just once. This CDR3 is CAISESTGIHEQFF. Here the CDR3 DNA reads TGTGCCATCAGTGAGTCGACGGGGATCCATGAGCAGTTCTTC. V gene TRBV10-3 combines with J gene TRBJ2-1, with D perhaps TRBD2 (5 bases). Trimming shortened V by 0 bases and J by 8 bases, and 11 bases separated the two germline ends. There are 14 residues in the CDR3. Per germline, CDR1 ENHRY and CDR2 SYGVKD.

With regard to this clonotype: One end of the junction is discordant with germline, which a read error may explain. The chain carries TRBV6-6 and TRBJ1-6; tentative D call: TRBD1 (5 bases). There are 13 residues in the CDR3. Germline V gene data show CDR1 as MNHNY and CDR2 as SVGAGI (reference sequence). The CDR3 protein is CASSNTGISLLHF. The DNA for the CDR3 is TGTGCTAGCAGTAATACAGGAATTTCACTCCTCCACTTT.

There are many counts of this clonotype. This chain connects TRBV6-1 to TRBJ1-1; D is undetermined. Trimming stripped 8 bases from V and 4 bases from J, with 14 bases between. The CDR3 has 13 amino acids. Germline assignment: CDR1 MNHNS and CDR2 SASEGT. The CDR3, as DNA: TGTGCCAGCTCACGGGAGCGGGGCACTGAAGCTTTCTTT. Translated: CASSRERGTEAFF.

Worth noting for this clonotype: The junction does not match germline at one end; this may be a read error. This CDR3 is CASNSDPLGDQFF. The CDR3 DNA reads TGCGCCAGCAATTCGGACCCGCTGGGTGATCAGTTCTTC. This chain joins TRBV11-3 and TRBJ2-1, with D uncertain. CDR1 SGHNT and CDR2 YENEEA come from the germline V gene. The CDR3 spans 13 residues.

The chain carries TRBV11-3 and TRBJ1-5, with D perhaps TRBD1 (6 bases). Germline V gives CDR1 SGHNT, CDR2 YENEEA. The CDR3 contains 14 residues. Between the trimmed V and J ends, which lost 6 bases and 0 bases, there was a span of 9 bases. The CDR3 DNA reads TGTGCCAGCAGTGACAGGTATAGCAATCAGCCCCAGCATTTT. Protein: CASSDRYSNQPQHF.

The chain employs TRBV30 and TRBJ1-1; no clear D. This CDR3 spans 11 amino acids. Trimming shortened V by 6 bases and J by 1 base, and 6 bases separated the two germline ends. Germline assignment: CDR1 GTSNPN and CDR2 SVGIG (reference sequence). The CDR3: CACRRNTEAFF. The CDR3 bases are TGTGCCTGCAGACGGAACACTGAAGCTTTCTTT.

V usage is TRBV12-3 or TRBV12-4 and J usage is TRBJ1-1; D ambiguous. There are 12 residues in the CDR3. The V gene lost 5 bases and the J gene lost 7 bases, with 11 bases spanning the gap. The CDR3 bases are TGTGCCAGCAGTCCCCTCTGGATTGAAGCTTTCTTT. Its protein product is CASSPLWIEAFF.

A remark on this clonotype: As the CDR3 is not closed by the conserved phenylalanine or tryptophan, this likely results from a read error. The V gene is TRBV6-2 or TRBV6-3, the J gene TRBJ2-1; TRBD1 might be the D (5 bases). From germline, CDR1 is MNHEY and CDR2 SVGEGT. This CDR3 has 13 amino acids. The DNA for the CDR3 is TGTGCCAGGAGTTACCCTCAGGGTGGTGAGCAGTTCCTC. Protein sequence: CARSYPQGGEQFL.